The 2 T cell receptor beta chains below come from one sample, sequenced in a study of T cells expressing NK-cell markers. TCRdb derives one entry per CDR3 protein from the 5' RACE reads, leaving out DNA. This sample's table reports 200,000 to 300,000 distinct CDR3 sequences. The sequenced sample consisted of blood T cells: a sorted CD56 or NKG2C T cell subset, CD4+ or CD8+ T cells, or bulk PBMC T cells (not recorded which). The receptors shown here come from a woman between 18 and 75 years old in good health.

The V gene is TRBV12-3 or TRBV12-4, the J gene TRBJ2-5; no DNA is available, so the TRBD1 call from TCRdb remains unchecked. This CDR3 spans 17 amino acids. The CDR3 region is CASSLSLKDRGRETQYF.

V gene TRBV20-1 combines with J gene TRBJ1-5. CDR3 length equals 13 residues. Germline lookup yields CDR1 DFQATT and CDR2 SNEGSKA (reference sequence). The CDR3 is CSAIQWGNQPQHF.